The next 8 T cell receptor beta chains were all read from a single sample in a study of T cells in Graves' hyperthyroidism and ophthalmopathy. Authors of the study amplified TCR beta CDR3 regions from RNA transcripts. HTBI primers drove first-round RT-PCR of the TCR CDR3. Each CDR3 protein is one row after TCRdb ran MiXCR on the multiplex PCR reads. There are 350,000 to 400,000 distinct CDR3 sequences in the sample; about a fifth occur only once, and 3.5% to 4% lies in the top ten. The sample comprised blood. The receptors originated from a woman between 18 and 29 years old with Graves' hyperthyroidism.

The V call is TRBV12-3 or TRBV12-4, the J call TRBJ1-5; D gene unclear. CDR3 length: 15 amino acids. Trimming cost V 3 bases and J 4 bases, with 13 bases left between them. CDR3 amino acids: CASSFSGMGNQPQHF. CDR3 bases: TGTGCCAGCAGTTTTTCGGGGATGGGGAATCAGCCCCAGCATTTT.

The chain carries TRBV4-1 and TRBJ1-2, with 10 bases aligning to TRBD1. The germline gives CDR1 MGHRA, CDR2 YSYEKL. The CDR3 spans 17 residues. J gave up 4 bases and V 1 base, and 9 bases lay outside the gene matches. The CDR3 spells CASSQGGADRGVYGYTF. The CDR3 DNA sequence: TGCGCCAGCAGCCAAGGGGGGGCGGACAGGGGGGTCTATGGCTACACCTTC.

CDR3 region: CASSGRDRGRNTEAFF. CDR3 DNA sequence: TGTGCCAGCAGCGGACGGGACAGGGGGCGGAACACTGAAGCTTTCTTT. The rearrangement joins TRBV11-1 to TRBJ1-1; 12 bases fit TRBD1. The CDR3 runs to 16 residues. V was pared by 5 bases and J by 1 base, with 5 bases of the junction left unmatched. Germline assignment: CDR1 SGHAT and CDR2 FQDESV (reference sequence).

This clonotype was observed at least ten times. The chain links TRBV12-3 or TRBV12-4 to TRBJ1-5; a possible D gene is TRBD1 (5 bases). V dropped 4 bases and J dropped 6 bases, with 10 bases sitting between them. The CDR3 has 13 amino acids. The CDR3 sequence is CASSSTEGQPQHF. As DNA, the CDR3 is TGTGCCAGCAGTTCGACAGAAGGTCAGCCCCAGCATTTT.

Many counts were recorded for this clonotype. The chain is built from TRBV20-1 and TRBJ1-5, with D unresolved. CDR1 is DFQATT and CDR2 is SNEGSKA in the germline V gene (reference sequence). The V gene lost 1 base and the J gene lost 5 bases, with 12 bases spanning the gap. The CDR3 is made up of 14 amino acids. The CDR3 nucleotides are TGCAGTGCTAGAGGTGAGGGTTCGGATCAGCCCCAGCATTTT. Protein: CSARGEGSDQPQHF.

J is TRBJ2-2 and V is TRBV6-5; 8 bases fit TRBD2. V gave up 4 bases and J gave up 6 bases; unmatched junction bases: 10. The CDR3 consists of 16 residues. CDR1 is MNHEY, CDR2 SVGAGI, per germline. The CDR3 region has the DNA TGTGCCAGCAGTTCCTTTGTGACTAGCGCTCCCGGGGAGCTGTTTTTT. As protein: CASSSFVTSAPGELFF.

This clonotype was seen a few times. J is TRBJ1-5 and V is TRBV10-3, with a weak D call TRBD1 (5 bases). This CDR3 is built from 15 residues. Germline assignment: CDR1 ENHRY and CDR2 SYGVKD. The V end lost 11 bases, the J end lost 0 bases, and 17 bases lay between the germline ends. The CDR3 coding sequence is TGTGCCGGGGCGGAACACTCCTATAGCAATCAGCCCCAGCATTTT. Amino acids: CAGAEHSYSNQPQHF.

This clonotype was counted ten times or more. As DNA, the CDR3 is TGTGCCACCAGCGCCATCAGGGACAGAGCCTTAGGTGGCTACACCTTC. It codes for CATSAIRDRALGGYTF. V gene TRBV15 combines with J gene TRBJ1-2, with 7 bases identical to TRBD1. J was trimmed by 7 bases and V by 5 bases; bases with no gene match: 16. The CDR3 consists of 16 residues. Looked up from germline, CDR1 is LNHNV and CDR2 is YYDKDF (reference sequence).